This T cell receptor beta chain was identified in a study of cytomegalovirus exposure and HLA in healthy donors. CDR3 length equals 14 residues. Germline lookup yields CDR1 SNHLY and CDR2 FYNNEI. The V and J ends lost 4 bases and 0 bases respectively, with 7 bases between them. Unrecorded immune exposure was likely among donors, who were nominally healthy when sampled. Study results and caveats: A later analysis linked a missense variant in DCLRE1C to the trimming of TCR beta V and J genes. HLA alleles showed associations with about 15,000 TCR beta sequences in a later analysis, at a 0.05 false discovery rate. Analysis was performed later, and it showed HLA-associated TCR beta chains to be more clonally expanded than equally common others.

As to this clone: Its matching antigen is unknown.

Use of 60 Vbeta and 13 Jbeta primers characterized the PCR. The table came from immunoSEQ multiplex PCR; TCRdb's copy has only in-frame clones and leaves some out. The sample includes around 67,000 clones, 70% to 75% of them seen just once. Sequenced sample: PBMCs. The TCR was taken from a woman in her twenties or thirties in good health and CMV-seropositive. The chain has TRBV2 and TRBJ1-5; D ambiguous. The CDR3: CASSGHYSNQPQHF. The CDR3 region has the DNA TGTGCCAGCAGTGGGCACTATAGCAATCAGCCCCAGCATTTT.